These 26 T cell receptor beta chains came from one sample sequenced in a study of PD-1 blockade in mismatch repair-deficient tumors. Data came from immunoSEQ multiplex PCR; TCRdb stores just in-frame clones and leaves some out. The sample comprises just under 80,000 clones, about 82% of which are singletons, and about 6% rests with the top ten. Here the sequenced sample was peripheral blood, taken 44 weeks after starting pembrolizumab. The receptors derive from an adult with mismatch repair-deficient cancer.

DNA for the CDR3: TGTGCCAGCAGCAAAAGCGAAGGAGGGGGACAGGGGGCGGAAACCGGGGAGCTGTTTTTT. It yields the protein CASSKSEGGGQGAETGELFF. The chain combines TRBV21-1 with TRBJ2-2; the table names TRBD1, a call not compared with the DNA. TRBV21-1 is annotated as a pseudogene. CDR3 length: 20 residues.

The genes are TRBV5-1 and TRBJ2-3; TRBD1 matches 7 bases. Trimming cost V 3 bases and J 6 bases; bases outside gene matches: 7. Germline V CDR1 and CDR2: SGHRS, YFSETQ. The CDR3 sequence is 14 residues long. Here the CDR3 reads CASSSLTGMDTQYF. The CDR3 DNA follows: TGCGCCAGCAGCTCACTGACAGGGATGGATACGCAGTATTTT.

V and J are TRBV10-1 and TRBJ2-1, with 10 bases fitting TRBD1. There are 17 residues in the CDR3. The J segment lost 3 bases and the V segment lost 7 bases, leaving 12 bases of the junction unmatched. Per the germline V gene, CDR1 is WNHNN and CDR2 is SYGVQD (reference sequence). CDR3 in DNA: TGCGCCAGCATCCCCTTAAGGACAGGGGGTGACTACAATGAGCAGTTCTTC. This encodes CASIPLRTGGDYNEQFF.

The J gene is TRBJ2-1, the V gene TRBV7-9; TRBD1 matches at 8 bases. V was clipped by 1 base and J by 15 bases; unmatched bases: 5. This CDR3 spans 12 amino acids. From germline, CDR1 is SEHNR and CDR2 FQNEAQ (reference sequence). CDR3 DNA: TGTGCCAGCAGCTTAGAGGCGACAGGGGCGTTCTTC. It specifies CASSLEATGAFF.

The chain recombines TRBV5-1 with TRBJ2-1; D unresolved. The V gene's germline CDR1 is SGHRS and CDR2 YFSETQ. The V end lost 0 bases, the J end lost 8 bases, and 9 bases lay between the germline ends. This CDR3 has 13 amino acids. CDR3 sequence: CASSLASPDEQFF. DNA of the CDR3: TGCGCCAGCAGCTTGGCCTCGCCCGATGAGCAGTTCTTC.

V usage is TRBV4-1 and J usage is TRBJ1-3, with TRBD1 as a possible D gene (5 bases). The CDR3 has 16 residues. Germline CDR1 is MGHRA and CDR2 is YSYEKL. V was trimmed by 4 bases and J by 0 bases, leaving 13 bases between them. Here the CDR3 DNA reads TGCGCCAGCAGCCTTAGGGGTGGAAGCTCTGGAAACACCATATATTTT. It translates to CASSLRGGSSGNTIYF.

The chain recombines TRBV19 with TRBJ1-3, with a possible D match to TRBD1 (6 bases). The CDR3 runs 15 residues. V lost 5 bases, J lost 4 bases, and 15 bases lay in between. Germline CDR1 reads LNHDA; CDR2 reads SQIVND (reference sequence). Written as DNA, the CDR3 is TGTGCCAGTAGTTCACAGGGCCGTGGCGGAAACACCATATATTTT. Translation: CASSSQGRGGNTIYF.

CDR3 residues: CASSALRPTATEAFF. CDR3 bases: TGTGCCAGCAGTGCGCTACGGCCGACTGCTACTGAAGCTTTCTTT. The gene calls are TRBV25-1 and TRBJ1-1; D unresolved. This CDR3 is built from 15 residues. V shed 4 bases and J shed 5 bases, with 17 bases lying between them. Germline CDR1 MGHDK, CDR2 SYGVNS.

V and J are TRBV7-9 and TRBJ2-7; 7 bases are shared with TRBD2. CDR1 and CDR2 (germline): SEHNR, FQNEAQ (reference sequence). This CDR3 has 14 residues. Losses at the gene ends were 1 base for V and 4 bases for J; bases not matched to a gene: 4. CDR3 bases: TGTGCCAGCAGCTTAGGCGGGGGTTATTACGAGCAGTACTTC. Translating it yields CASSLGGGYYEQYF. Filled out from reference TRBV7-9 and TRBJ2-7, the complete variable domain reads DTGVSQNPRHKITKRGQNVTFRCDPISEHNRLYWYRQTLGQGPEFLTYFQNEAQLEKSRLLSDRFSAERPKGSFSTLEIQRTEQGDSAMYLCASSLGGGYYEQYFGPGTRLTVT.

The chain recombines TRBV18 with TRBJ1-1; D is undetermined. The CDR3 runs 15 residues. Trimming removed 3 bases from V and 0 bases from J, with 11 bases in between. The germline gives CDR1 KGHSH, CDR2 LQKENI. The CDR3: CASSPREYLNTEAFF. In nucleotides, the CDR3 is TGTGCCAGCTCACCGCGCGAGTACTTGAACACTGAAGCTTTCTTT.

This clone has only a few counts. The chain employs TRBV7-6 and TRBJ2-7, with unresolved D. Germline V CDR1 and CDR2: SGHVS, FNYEAQ. The CDR3 sequence is 12 residues long. V was trimmed by 4 bases and J by 0 bases, leaving 4 bases between them. The CDR3 spells CASSSTSYEQYF. Written as DNA, the CDR3 is TGTGCCAGCAGCTCCACCTCCTACGAGCAGTACTTC.

V usage is TRBV5-6 and J usage is TRBJ1-2; tentatively, D is TRBD1 (5 bases). From germline, CDR1 is SGHDT and CDR2 YYEEEE. This CDR3 spans 13 amino acids. Trimming removed 4 bases at V and 3 bases at J, with 10 bases between. This CDR3 reads CASSQGAYYGYTF. DNA of the CDR3: TGTGCCAGCAGCCAGGGCGCCTACTATGGCTACACCTTC.

The rearrangement links TRBV18 to TRBJ1-2; 7 positions agree with TRBD1. The CDR3 has 15 residues. Germline V gene data show CDR1 as KGHSH and CDR2 as LQKENI. With 3 bases clipped from V and 3 bases from J, the junction kept 7 bases outside the gene matches. CDR3 in DNA: TGTGCCAGCTCACCCGAAAGCGGGACAGACTATGGCTACACCTTC. It is translated as CASSPESGTDYGYTF. The entire variable domain, with the rest obtained from reference TRBV18 and TRBJ1-2, is as follows: NAGVMQNPRHLVRRRGQEARLRCSPMKGHSHVYWYRQLPEEGLKFMVYLQKENIIDESGMPKERFSAEFPKEGPSILRIQQVVRGDSAAYFCASSPESGTDYGYTFGSGTRLTVV.

The chain combines TRBV9 with TRBJ1-5, with 7 bases matching TRBD1. Per germline, CDR1 SGDLS and CDR2 YYNGEE. V lost 0 bases and J lost 2; bases outside the gene matches: 5. The CDR3 consists of 16 residues. The CDR3 loop is CASSVGTGGGNQPQHF. CDR3 coding DNA: TGTGCCAGCAGCGTAGGGACAGGCGGGGGCAATCAGCCCCAGCATTTT. The whole variable domain, filled in from reference TRBV9 and TRBJ1-5, reads DSGVTQTPKHLITATGQRVTLRCSPRSGDLSVYWYQQSLDQGLQFLIQYYNGEERAKGNILERFSAQQFPDLHSELNLSSLELGDSALYFCASSVGTGGGNQPQHFGDGTRLSIL.

The gene calls are TRBV11-2 and TRBJ1-4, with a weak D call TRBD1 (5 bases). The CDR3 is made up of 14 amino acids. Trimming cost V 4 bases and J 0 bases, with 6 bases left between them. Germline CDR1 SGHAT, CDR2 FQNNGV. The CDR3 DNA follows: TGTGCCAGCAGCTCGACAGCAACTAATGAAAAACTGTTTTTT. Its protein is CASSSTATNEKLFF.

The chain is built from TRBV19 and TRBJ1-1; 9 bases fit TRBD1. The CDR3 extends over 14 amino acids. The junction had 8 bases not matched to a gene; V was cut back by 8 bases and J by 4 bases. CDR1 and CDR2 from the germline V gene are LNHDA and SQIVND (reference sequence). In DNA, the CDR3 is TGTGCCAGTGCCAACAGGGGGCCGAGCACTGAAGCTTTCTTT. As protein: CASANRGPSTEAFF.

The gene calls are TRBV30 and TRBJ2-1, with D tentatively TRBD1 or TRBD2 (5 bases each). Trimming removed 3 bases from V and 9 bases from J, with 18 bases in between. The germline CDR1 and CDR2 sequences are GTSNPN and SVGIG (reference sequence). The CDR3 is made up of 14 amino acids. The CDR3 DNA is TGTGCCTGGAGCATGACTCGAGGGGCTGGTGAGCAGTTCTTC. Protein product: CAWSMTRGAGEQFF.

V gene TRBV6-4 combines with J gene TRBJ2-2; TRBD2 agrees at 9 bases. CDR3 size: 18 residues. The J segment lost 3 bases and the V segment lost 6 bases, leaving 14 bases of the junction unmatched. Germline loops: CDR1 MRHNA, CDR2 SNTAGT. The CDR3 DNA reads as TGTGCCAGCAGGTGTAGCGGGAGCCGAGGTTCGGACACCGGGGAGCTGTTTTTT. Encoded protein: CASRCSGSRGSDTGELFF.

V is TRBV7-3 and J is TRBJ2-1, with 8 bases fitting TRBD2. The CDR3 sequence is 15 residues long. Germline-derived CDR1 and CDR2 are SGHTA and FQGTGA. V lost 5 bases, J lost 7 bases, and 10 bases stayed unmatched. CDR3 sequence: CASSLSGLVINEQFF. CDR3 coding DNA: TGTGCCAGCAGCCTCTCGGGACTAGTTATAAATGAGCAGTTCTTC. Full variable domain (missing parts from reference TRBV7-3 and TRBJ2-1): GAGVSQTPSNKVTEKGKYVELRCDPISGHTALYWYRQSLGQGPEFLIYFQGTGAADDSGLPNDRFFAVRPEGSVSTLKIQRTERGDSAVYLCASSLSGLVINEQFFGPGTRLTVL.

The chain couples TRBV2 to TRBJ2-7, with 7 bases identical to TRBD1. Germline CDR1 and CDR2: SNHLY and FYNNEI. V was clipped by 7 bases and J by 3 bases; unmatched bases: 3. This CDR3 has 12 residues. The CDR3 loop is CASKAGGYEQYF. The CDR3 nucleotides are TGTGCCAGCAAAGCAGGGGGCTACGAGCAGTACTTC.

This rearrangement joins TRBV14 to TRBJ2-3; 12 nucleotides align to TRBD2. V lost 8 bases, J lost 4 bases, and 4 bases stayed unmatched. The CDR3 spans 14 residues. Germline V gene sequence: CDR1 SGHDN, CDR2 FVKESK. CDR3 region: CASRLAGVPDTQYF. CDR3 sequence (DNA): TGTGCCAGCCGACTAGCGGGAGTTCCAGATACGCAGTATTTT.

This clone occurred once. CDR3 loop: CASSQEGQGGFETQYF. As DNA, the CDR3 is TGCGCCAGCAGCCAAGAGGGCCAGGGTGGTTTCGAGACCCAGTACTTC. The chain recombines TRBV4-3 with TRBJ2-5, with D perhaps matching TRBD1 (5 bases). Deletions cut 0 bases from V and 5 bases from J, with 16 bases between. Germline-derived CDR1 and CDR2 are LGHNA and YSLEER. The CDR3 sequence is 16 residues long.

V usage is TRBV6-6 and J usage is TRBJ2-1; TRBD1 is a possible D gene (6 bases). CDR3 size: 14 residues. V shed 2 bases and J shed 10 bases, with 15 bases lying between them. Germline V lookup: CDR1 MNHNY, CDR2 SVGAGI (reference sequence). CDR3: CASSYPGTQREQFF. CDR3 nucleotides: TGTGCCAGCAGTTACCCTGGGACACAACGCGAGCAGTTCTTC.

V and J are TRBV7-9 and TRBJ2-1, with 8 bases that match TRBD1. The junction had 7 bases not matched to a gene; V was cut back by 5 bases and J by 7 bases. Germline V gene lookup returns CDR1 SEHNR and CDR2 FQNEAQ (reference sequence). CDR3 size: 14 residues. This CDR3 is CASSAADRENEQFF. The CDR3 bases are TGTGCCAGCAGCGCCGCGGACAGGGAAAATGAGCAGTTCTTC. Supplemented by reference TRBV7-9 and TRBJ2-1, the full variable domain reads DTGVSQNPRHKITKRGQNVTFRCDPISEHNRLYWYRQTLGQGPEFLTYFQNEAQLEKSRLLSDRFSAERPKGSFSTLEIQRTEQGDSAMYLCASSAADRENEQFFGPGTRLTVL.

The rearrangement links TRBV6-5 to TRBJ2-5; TRBD2 aligns across 8 bases. The CDR3 has 16 amino acids. Trimming removed 0 bases from V and 4 bases from J; junction bases left unmatched: 7. CDR1 MNHEY and CDR2 SVGAGI come from the germline V gene. This CDR3 reads CASSYSSRLAGETQYF. As DNA, the CDR3 is TGTGCCAGCAGTTACTCGAGTAGGCTAGCGGGAGAGACCCAGTACTTC.

The V and J genes are TRBV2 and TRBJ1-2; 7 nucleotides agree with TRBD1. Germline V gene lookup returns CDR1 SNHLY and CDR2 FYNNEI. The CDR3 has 14 residues. The J segment lost 3 bases and the V segment lost 1 base, leaving 2 bases of the junction unmatched. CDR3 DNA: TGTGCCAGCAGTGAAGACAGGGGACACTATGGCTACACCTTC. Translation gives CASSEDRGHYGYTF.